This T cell receptor beta chain appears in the sequencing data of a study of T cell repertoires in cytomegalovirus infection. Whole-study context: Recently identified HLA-C-restricted CMV epitopes were used, and well-studied HLA-B-restricted CMV epitopes were used as well. The public TCR beta signatures pointed to both CMV infection and matching HLA type.

Trimming cost V 0 bases and J 6 bases, with 12 bases left between them. Looked up from germline, CDR1 is SGHDT and CDR2 is YYEEEE. The length of the CDR3 is 15 residues. To note about this clonotype: Antigen unknown.

Broader study findings: CMV-specific TCR beta clonotypes restricted by HLA-C dominated the ex vivo response. Adding up the frequency of public TCR beta families identified people who carried CMV plus the relevant HLA.

TCRdb independently ran MiXCR on the reads; one entry per CDR3 protein. The profile shows around 47,000 distinct CDR3 sequences, roughly a fifth of them singletons. This specimen consisted of CD8+ T cells from cultured PBMCs, obtained from culture after CMV antigen stimulation. The genes are TRBV5-6 and TRBJ2-2; the D gene is possibly TRBD2 (7 bases). The receptor was derived from a human donor in good health (CMV status not recorded). Some clones in this sample may be carry-over from other donors' samples. CDR3 in amino acids: CASSLDGGGAGELFF. The DNA of the CDR3 is TGTGCCAGCAGCTTGGATGGAGGGGGGGCCGGGGAGCTGTTTTTT.